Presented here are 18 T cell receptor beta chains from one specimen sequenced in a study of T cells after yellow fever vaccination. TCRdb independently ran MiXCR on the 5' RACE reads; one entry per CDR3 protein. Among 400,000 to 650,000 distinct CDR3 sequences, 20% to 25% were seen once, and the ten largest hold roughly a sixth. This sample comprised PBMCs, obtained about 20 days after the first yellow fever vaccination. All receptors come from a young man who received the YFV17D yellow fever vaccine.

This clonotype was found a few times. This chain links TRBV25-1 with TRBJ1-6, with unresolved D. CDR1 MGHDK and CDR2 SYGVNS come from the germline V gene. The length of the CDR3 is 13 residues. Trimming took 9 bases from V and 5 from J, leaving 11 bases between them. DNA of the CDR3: TGTGCCAGTTCCCAGACAAATAATTCACCCCTCCACTTT. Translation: CASSQTNNSPLHF.

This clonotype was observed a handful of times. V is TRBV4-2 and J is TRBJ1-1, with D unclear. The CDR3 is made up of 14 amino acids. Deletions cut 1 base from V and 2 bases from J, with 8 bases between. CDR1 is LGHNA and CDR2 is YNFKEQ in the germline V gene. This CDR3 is CASSQGNYNTEAFF. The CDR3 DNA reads TGTGCCAGCAGCCAAGGAAACTATAACACTGAAGCTTTCTTT.

CDR3: CASSFRGRGKNTEAFF. The CDR3 DNA is TGTGCCAGCAGCTTTCGGGGGAGGGGGAAGAACACTGAAGCTTTCTTT. J is TRBJ1-1 and V is TRBV7-9; D is possibly TRBD1 (6 bases). This CDR3 region has 16 residues. Germline CDR1 reads SEHNR; CDR2 reads FQNEAQ (reference sequence). Trimming took 3 bases from V and 1 from J, leaving 15 bases between them.

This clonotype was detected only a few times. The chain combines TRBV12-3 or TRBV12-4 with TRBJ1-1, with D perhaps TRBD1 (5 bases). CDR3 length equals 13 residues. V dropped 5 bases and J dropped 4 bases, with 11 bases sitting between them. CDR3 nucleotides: TGTGCCAGCAGTACCCGGGACGGCACTGAAGCTTTCTTT. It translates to CASSTRDGTEAFF.

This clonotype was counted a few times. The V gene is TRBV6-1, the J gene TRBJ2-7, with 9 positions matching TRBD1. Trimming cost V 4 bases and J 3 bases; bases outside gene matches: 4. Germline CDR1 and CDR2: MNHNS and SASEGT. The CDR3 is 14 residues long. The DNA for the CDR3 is TGTGCCAGCAGTGCCGGGACAGGGTACTACGAGCAGTACGTC. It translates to CASSAGTGYYEQYV.

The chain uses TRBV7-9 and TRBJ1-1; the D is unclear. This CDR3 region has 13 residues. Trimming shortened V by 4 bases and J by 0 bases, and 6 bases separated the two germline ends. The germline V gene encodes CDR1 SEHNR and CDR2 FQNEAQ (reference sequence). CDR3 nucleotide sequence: TGTGCCAGCAGCTGGGCATTGAACACTGAAGCTTTCTTT. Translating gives CASSWALNTEAFF.

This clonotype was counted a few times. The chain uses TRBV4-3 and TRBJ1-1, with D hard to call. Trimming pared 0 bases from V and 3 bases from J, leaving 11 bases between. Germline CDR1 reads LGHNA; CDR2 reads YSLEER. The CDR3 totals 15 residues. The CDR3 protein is CASSQERRFDTEAFF. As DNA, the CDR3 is TGCGCCAGCAGCCAAGAGAGACGCTTTGACACTGAAGCTTTCTTT.

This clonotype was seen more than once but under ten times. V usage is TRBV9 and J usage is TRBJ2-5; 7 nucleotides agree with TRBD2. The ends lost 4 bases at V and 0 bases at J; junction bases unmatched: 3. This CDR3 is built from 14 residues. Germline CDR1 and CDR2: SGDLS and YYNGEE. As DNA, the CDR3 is TGTGCCAGCAGCCCGCGGGGGAACCAAGAGACCCAGTACTTC. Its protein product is CASSPRGNQETQYF.

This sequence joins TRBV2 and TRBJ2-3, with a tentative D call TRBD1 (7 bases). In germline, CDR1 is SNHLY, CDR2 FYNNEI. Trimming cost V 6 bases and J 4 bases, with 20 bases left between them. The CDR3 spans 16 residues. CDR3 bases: TGTGCCAGCAGCCTCTTCGGAGGGGGCGGCGCAGATACGCAGTATTTT. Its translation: CASSLFGGGGADTQYF. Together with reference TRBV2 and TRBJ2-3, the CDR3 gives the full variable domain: EPEVTQTPSHQVTQMGQEVILRCVPISNHLYFYWYRQILGQKVEFLVSFYNNEISEKSEIFDDQFSVERPDGSNFTLKIRSTKLEDSAMYFCASSLFGGGGADTQYFGPGTRLTVL.

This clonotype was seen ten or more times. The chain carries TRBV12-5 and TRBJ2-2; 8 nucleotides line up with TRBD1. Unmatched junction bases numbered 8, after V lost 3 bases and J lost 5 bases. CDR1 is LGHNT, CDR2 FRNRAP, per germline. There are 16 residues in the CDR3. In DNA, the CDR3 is TGTGCTAGTGGTTTTAGGGCAGGGGGCGCAACCGGGGAGCTGTTTTTT. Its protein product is CASGFRAGGATGELFF.

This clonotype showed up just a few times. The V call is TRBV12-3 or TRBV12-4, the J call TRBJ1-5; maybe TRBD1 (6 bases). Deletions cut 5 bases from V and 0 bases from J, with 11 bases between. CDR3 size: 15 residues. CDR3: CASSPTGSSNQPQHF. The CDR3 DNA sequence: TGTGCCAGCAGTCCTACAGGGAGTAGCAATCAGCCCCAGCATTTT.

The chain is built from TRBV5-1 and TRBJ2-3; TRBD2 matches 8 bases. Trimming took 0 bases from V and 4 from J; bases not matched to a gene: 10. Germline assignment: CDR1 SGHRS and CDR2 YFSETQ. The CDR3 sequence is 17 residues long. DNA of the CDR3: TGCGCCAGCAGCTTGGCCCGGGCGGGGGGCTATTCAGATACGCAGTATTTT. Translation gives CASSLARAGGYSDTQYF.

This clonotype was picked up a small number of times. The CDR3, as DNA: TGCGCCAGCAGCCGGTCCACAGGAATGAACACTGAAGCTTTCTTT. Translation: CASSRSTGMNTEAFF. The rearrangement uses TRBV4-3 and TRBJ1-1; weak D call: TRBD1 (5 bases). Germline-derived CDR1 and CDR2 are LGHNA and YSLEER. The CDR3 is 15 residues long. The V and J ends lost 4 bases and 0 bases respectively, with 12 bases between them.

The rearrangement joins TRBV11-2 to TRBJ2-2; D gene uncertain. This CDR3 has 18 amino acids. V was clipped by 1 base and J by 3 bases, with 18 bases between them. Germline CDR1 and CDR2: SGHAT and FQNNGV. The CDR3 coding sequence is TGTGCCAGCAGCTTAGTAGTGGGCAGGTTAGGATACACCGGGGAGCTGTTTTTT. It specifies CASSLVVGRLGYTGELFF.

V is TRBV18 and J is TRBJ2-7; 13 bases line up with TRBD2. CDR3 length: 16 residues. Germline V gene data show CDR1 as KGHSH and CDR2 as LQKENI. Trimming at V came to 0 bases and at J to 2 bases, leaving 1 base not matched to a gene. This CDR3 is CASSPPGTSGAYEQYV. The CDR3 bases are TGTGCCAGCTCACCACCCGGGACTAGCGGGGCCTACGAGCAGTACGTC.

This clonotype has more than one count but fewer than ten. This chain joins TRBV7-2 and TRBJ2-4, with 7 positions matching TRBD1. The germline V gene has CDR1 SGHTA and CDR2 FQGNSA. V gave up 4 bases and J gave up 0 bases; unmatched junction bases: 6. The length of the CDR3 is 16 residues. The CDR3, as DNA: TGTGCCAGCAGCTCACCACAGGGGCTAGCCAAAAACATTCAGTACTTC. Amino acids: CASSSPQGLAKNIQYF.

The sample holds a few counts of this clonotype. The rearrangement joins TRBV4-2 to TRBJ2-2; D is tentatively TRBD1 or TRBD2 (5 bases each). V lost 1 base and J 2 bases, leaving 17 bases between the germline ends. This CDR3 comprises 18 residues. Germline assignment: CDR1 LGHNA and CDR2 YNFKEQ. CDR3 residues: CASSQGPFYGDNTGELFF. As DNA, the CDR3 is TGTGCCAGCAGCCAAGGGCCCTTTTATGGGGACAACACCGGGGAGCTGTTTTTT.

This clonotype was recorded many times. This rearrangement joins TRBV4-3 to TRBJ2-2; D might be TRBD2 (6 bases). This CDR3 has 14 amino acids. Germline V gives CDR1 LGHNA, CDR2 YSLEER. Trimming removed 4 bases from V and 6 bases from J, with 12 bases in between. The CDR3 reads CASSLAERAGELFF. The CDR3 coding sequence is TGCGCCAGCAGCCTGGCCGAGCGGGCCGGGGAGCTGTTTTTT.